This is a list of T cell receptor beta chains from one sample in a study of beta chain features in type 1 diabetes. The protocol was immunoSEQ multiplex PCR, while the TCRdb copy is restricted to in-frame clones and leaves out a portion. Of hundreds of thousands of clones in the sample, roughly 15% were seen once. The sample consisted of naive CD4+ T cells from blood. The receptors here all came from a man between 18 and 29 years old with type 1 diabetes. Both conserved end residues are part of each CDR3. A D gene is named only where the DNA matches it firmly. Only some rows state a clone size, as once, few, many or a class for expanded clones.

clone_size: few; v_call: TRBV28; d_call: -; j_call: TRBJ2-7; cdr3_nt: TGTGCCAGCAGTCCAGGGTACGAGCAGTACTTC; cdr3_aa: CASSPGYEQYF
clone_size: -; v_call: TRBV7-9; d_call: -; j_call: TRBJ2-1; cdr3_nt: TGTGCCAGCAGCTTCCGGGACTGGGGAGGAGATGAGCAGTTCTTC; cdr3_aa: CASSFRDWGGDEQFF
clone_size: -; v_call: TRBV9; d_call: TRBD1; j_call: TRBJ2-1; cdr3_nt: TGTGCCAGCAGCGCGGGGACAGGCGAAGAGCAGTTCTTC; cdr3_aa: CASSAGTGEEQFF
clone_size: few; v_call: TRBV14; d_call: -; j_call: TRBJ2-1; cdr3_nt: TGTGCCAGCAGTCTACTCACAGGGGCGGGACCGTCCAATGAGCAGTTCTTC; cdr3_aa: CASSLLTGAGPSNEQFF
clone_size: -; v_call: TRBV4-3; d_call: TRBD2; j_call: TRBJ2-1; cdr3_nt: TGCGCCAGCAGCCAATACTATAGCGGGGGGAAAAATGAGCAGTTCTTC; cdr3_aa: CASSQYYSGGKNEQFF
clone_size: few; v_call: TRBV5-1; d_call: -; j_call: TRBJ1-3; cdr3_nt: TGCGCCAGCAGCTTGGATGCAGGAGGGTCCGGAAACACCATATATTTT; cdr3_aa: CASSLDAGGSGNTIYF
clone_size: -; v_call: TRBV5-1; d_call: TRBD1; j_call: TRBJ2-6; cdr3_nt: TGCGCCAGCAGCTGGGGTAATACAGGGGCTAAGGCCAACGTCCTGACTTTC; cdr3_aa: CASSWGNTGAKANVLTF
clone_size: few; v_call: TRBV9; d_call: TRBD1; j_call: TRBJ1-4; cdr3_nt: TGTGCCAGCAGCGGGGGACAGGGGTCCCTTAATGAAAAACTGTTTTTT; cdr3_aa: CASSGGQGSLNEKLFF
clone_size: few; v_call: TRBV6-6; d_call: TRBD2; j_call: TRBJ2-1; cdr3_nt: TGTGCCAGCAGCCGCCCCACTAGCGGGGGGGCCCCTGAGCAGTTCTTC; cdr3_aa: CASSRPTSGGAPEQFF
clone_size: -; v_call: TRBV5-4; d_call: TRBD2; j_call: TRBJ2-7; cdr3_nt: TGTGCCAGCAGCTTTGGTGGGACTAGCTCCTACGAGCAGTACTTC; cdr3_aa: CASSFGGTSSYEQYF
clone_size: -; v_call: TRBV27; d_call: -; j_call: TRBJ1-1; cdr3_nt: TGTGCCAGCAGTTTAGGACTTAACACTGAAGCTTTCTTT; cdr3_aa: CASSLGLNTEAFF
clone_size: few; v_call: TRBV29-1; d_call: TRBD1; j_call: TRBJ2-7; cdr3_nt: TGCAGCGTTGCCCGGGACAGAGTAATATACGAGCAGTACTTC; cdr3_aa: CSVARDRVIYEQYF
clone_size: -; v_call: TRBV4-2; d_call: TRBD2; j_call: TRBJ2-1; cdr3_nt: TGTGCCAGCAGCCAAGAGGGGAGGGCCTACAATGAGCAGTTCTTC; cdr3_aa: CASSQEGRAYNEQFF
clone_size: -; v_call: TRBV30; d_call: TRBD2; j_call: TRBJ2-5; cdr3_nt: TGCGCCTGGAGGACTAGCGGGACAGAGACCCAGTACTTC; cdr3_aa: CAWRTSGTETQYF
clone_size: few; v_call: TRBV6-1; d_call: -; j_call: TRBJ1-2; cdr3_nt: TGTGCCAGCAGTAGACAGACAGGCTACACCTTC; cdr3_aa: CASSRQTGYTF
clone_size: -; v_call: TRBV2; d_call: -; j_call: TRBJ2-4; cdr3_nt: TGTGCCAGCAGAAGAGGCGGGGTAAACATTCAGTACTTC; cdr3_aa: CASRRGGVNIQYF
clone_size: few; v_call: TRBV28; d_call: -; j_call: TRBJ2-7; cdr3_nt: TGTGCCAGCAGTTTAGTCGGGGGGCTTTCCTACGAGCAGTACTTC; cdr3_aa: CASSLVGGLSYEQYF
clone_size: few; v_call: TRBV14; d_call: TRBD2; j_call: TRBJ2-2; cdr3_nt: TGTGCCAGCAGCCAATTAGCGGGGGGCACCGGGGAGCTGTTTTTT; cdr3_aa: CASSQLAGGTGELFF
clone_size: -; v_call: TRBV7-2; d_call: -; j_call: TRBJ2-4; cdr3_nt: TGTGCCAGCAGCTCGATCCTAGGTCTCGGCATTCAGTACTTC; cdr3_aa: CASSSILGLGIQYF
clone_size: -; v_call: TRBV28; d_call: TRBD1; j_call: TRBJ2-7; cdr3_nt: TGTGCCAGCAGTCTACCTACAGGGGCTGCCTCGCGCAACGAGCAGTACTTC; cdr3_aa: CASSLPTGAASRNEQYF
clone_size: -; v_call: TRBV15; d_call: TRBD2; j_call: TRBJ2-5; cdr3_nt: TGTGCCACCAGCAGAGTTCTAGCGGGGGGAAAAGAGACCCAGTACTTC; cdr3_aa: CATSRVLAGGKETQYF
clone_size: -; v_call: TRBV28; d_call: -; j_call: TRBJ1-5; cdr3_nt: TGTGCCAGTATTGGGACTGTATTAGCGGGTCAGCCCCAGCATTTT; cdr3_aa: CASIGTVLAGQPQHF
clone_size: -; v_call: TRBV19; d_call: TRBD2; j_call: TRBJ2-1; cdr3_nt: TGTGCCAGTAGAGTCTTTAGGGGCGGGAGTAGGAATAATGAGCAGTTCTTC; cdr3_aa: CASRVFRGGSRNNEQFF
clone_size: few; v_call: TRBV5-1; d_call: -; j_call: TRBJ2-5; cdr3_nt: TGCGCCAGCAGCTTGGCTGAGACCCAGTACTTC; cdr3_aa: CASSLAETQYF
clone_size: few; v_call: TRBV30; d_call: -; j_call: TRBJ2-7; cdr3_nt: TGTGCCTGGAGTATGCAGGGCGAGCAGTACTTC; cdr3_aa: CAWSMQGEQYF
clone_size: few; v_call: TRBV28; d_call: -; j_call: TRBJ1-2; cdr3_nt: TGTGCCAGCAGACGCGGACAGTTCTCTGATGGTGGCTACACCTTC; cdr3_aa: CASRRGQFSDGGYTF
clone_size: few; v_call: TRBV2; d_call: -; j_call: TRBJ2-5; cdr3_nt: TGTGCCAGCATCCGACTAGGGGAAGAGACCCAGTACTTC; cdr3_aa: CASIRLGEETQYF
clone_size: few; v_call: TRBV2; d_call: -; j_call: TRBJ2-3; cdr3_nt: TGTGCCAGCAGTGAGGGGCTACAGGGCACAGATACGCAGTATTTT; cdr3_aa: CASSEGLQGTDTQYF
clone_size: few; v_call: TRBV5-6; d_call: TRBD2; j_call: TRBJ2-2; cdr3_nt: TGTGCCAGCAGATCTAGCGGGAGAGCCGGGGAGCTGTTTTTT; cdr3_aa: CASRSSGRAGELFF
clone_size: few; v_call: TRBV2; d_call: -; j_call: TRBJ2-6; cdr3_nt: TGTGCCAGCAGTAGGGGTTTCGGTGGGGCCAACGTCCTGACTTTC; cdr3_aa: CASSRGFGGANVLTF
clone_size: few; v_call: TRBV6-5; d_call: TRBD2; j_call: TRBJ2-5; cdr3_nt: TGTGCCAGCAGTCCCTCCGGGACTAGCCAGGAGACCCAGTACTTC; cdr3_aa: CASSPSGTSQETQYF
clone_size: few; v_call: TRBV5-5; d_call: TRBD1; j_call: TRBJ2-7; cdr3_nt: TGTGCCAGCAGCTTGACCCCGGGACAGGGAAGCTACGAGCAGTACTTC; cdr3_aa: CASSLTPGQGSYEQYF
clone_size: few; v_call: TRBV18; d_call: -; j_call: TRBJ2-5; cdr3_nt: TGTGCCAGCTCCCAACAAGAGACCCAGTACTTC; cdr3_aa: CASSQQETQYF
clone_size: -; v_call: TRBV30; d_call: -; j_call: TRBJ1-5; cdr3_nt: TGTGCCTGGTCCAGACAGGCGGGTCGCAATCAGCCCCAGCATTTT; cdr3_aa: CAWSRQAGRNQPQHF
clone_size: few; v_call: TRBV28; d_call: TRBD1; j_call: TRBJ2-7; cdr3_nt: TGTGCCAGCAGTTCGAGTCTAACAGGGGGTCCCGAGCAGTACTTC; cdr3_aa: CASSSSLTGGPEQYF
clone_size: -; v_call: TRBV5-1; d_call: TRBD1; j_call: TRBJ2-1; cdr3_nt: TGCGCCAGCAGCTTGGAATTGGCCGGACAGGGGCGAACCAATGAGCAGTTCTTC; cdr3_aa: CASSLELAGQGRTNEQFF
clone_size: -; v_call: TRBV19; d_call: -; j_call: TRBJ2-6; cdr3_nt: TGTGCCAGTACCGCAGGCTCTGGGGCCAACGTCCTGACTTTC; cdr3_aa: CASTAGSGANVLTF
clone_size: few; v_call: TRBV28; d_call: TRBD1; j_call: TRBJ2-3; cdr3_nt: TGTGCCAGCAGTCCCACGGGACAGGGGGGCACAGATACGCAGTATTTT; cdr3_aa: CASSPTGQGGTDTQYF
clone_size: -; v_call: TRBV7-2; d_call: TRBD2; j_call: TRBJ2-5; cdr3_nt: TGTGCCAGCAGCTTAGTCTACGGGGGGGAAGAGACCCAGTACTTC; cdr3_aa: CASSLVYGGEETQYF
clone_size: -; v_call: TRBV5-4; d_call: -; j_call: TRBJ2-7; cdr3_nt: TGTGCCAGCAGCAGGGATGGGGGCCCCTACGAGCAGTACTTC; cdr3_aa: CASSRDGGPYEQYF
clone_size: -; v_call: TRBV2; d_call: -; j_call: TRBJ1-1; cdr3_nt: TGTGCCAGCAGTGAGACAGGACAGCTTGAAGCTTTCTTT; cdr3_aa: CASSETGQLEAFF
clone_size: -; v_call: TRBV18; d_call: -; j_call: TRBJ1-5; cdr3_nt: TGTGCCAGCTCTCCCCGACGGGAGCTTAGCAATCAGCCCCAGCATTTT; cdr3_aa: CASSPRRELSNQPQHF
clone_size: -; v_call: TRBV7-2; d_call: TRBD2; j_call: TRBJ2-5; cdr3_nt: TGTGCCAGCAGCTCCAGAATGGGGGGGCAAGAGACCCAGTACTTC; cdr3_aa: CASSSRMGGQETQYF
clone_size: few; v_call: TRBV2; d_call: TRBD1; j_call: TRBJ1-2; cdr3_nt: TGTGCCAGCAGTCGACAGGGTCCTGGCTACACCTTC; cdr3_aa: CASSRQGPGYTF
clone_size: few; v_call: TRBV28; d_call: -; j_call: TRBJ1-5; cdr3_nt: TGTGCCAGCAGTTTGGTCCAGCAGCCCCAGCATTTT; cdr3_aa: CASSLVQQPQHF
clone_size: few; v_call: TRBV5-1; d_call: -; j_call: TRBJ1-1; cdr3_nt: TGCGCCAGCAGCTTGGTGACGGGGTTGAACACTGAAGCTTTCTTT; cdr3_aa: CASSLVTGLNTEAFF
clone_size: -; v_call: TRBV19; d_call: TRBD1; j_call: TRBJ2-4; cdr3_nt: TGTGCCAGTAGTGCGAGACAGGGATCTCAAAACATTCAGTACTTC; cdr3_aa: CASSARQGSQNIQYF
clone_size: -; v_call: TRBV30; d_call: -; j_call: TRBJ1-1; cdr3_nt: TGTGCCTGGAGTGTACGTCGCATGCTTAGGTCAAGCGCTGAAGCTTTCTTT; cdr3_aa: CAWSVRRMLRSSAEAFF
clone_size: -; v_call: TRBV29-1; d_call: TRBD1; j_call: TRBJ2-1; cdr3_nt: TGCAGCGGGACTGGACAGGGGTTTAGGGGCGGGAGTTACAATGAGCAGTTCTTC; cdr3_aa: CSGTGQGFRGGSYNEQFF
clone_size: -; v_call: TRBV28; d_call: -; j_call: TRBJ2-4; cdr3_nt: TGTGCCAGCAGTTTCCCCGGACACCTAGTCAAAAACATTCAGTACTTC; cdr3_aa: CASSFPGHLVKNIQYF